This T cell receptor beta chain appears in the sequencing data of a study of T cells in Graves' hyperthyroidism and ophthalmopathy. In germline, CDR1 is MNHNS, CDR2 SASEGT. CDR3 length: 14 amino acids. V lost 2 bases and J 9 bases, leaving 14 bases between the germline ends. The CDR3 regions of TCR beta were amplified from RNA transcripts. The HTBI primer set drove a first-round RT-PCR of the TCR CDR3. From the multiplex PCR reads, TCRdb called clonotypes with MiXCR, one entry per CDR3 protein. The data show roughly 840,000 distinct CDR3 sequences, about two fifths seen once. The sample comprised blood. The rearrangement joins TRBV6-1 to TRBJ1-5; D gene ambiguous. This clonotype was sampled from a man younger than 30 with Graves' hyperthyroidism. The CDR3 bases are TGTGCCAGCAGTGAACGGGGTCCTGGGCGGCCCCAGCATTTT. This codes for CASSERGPGRPQHF.